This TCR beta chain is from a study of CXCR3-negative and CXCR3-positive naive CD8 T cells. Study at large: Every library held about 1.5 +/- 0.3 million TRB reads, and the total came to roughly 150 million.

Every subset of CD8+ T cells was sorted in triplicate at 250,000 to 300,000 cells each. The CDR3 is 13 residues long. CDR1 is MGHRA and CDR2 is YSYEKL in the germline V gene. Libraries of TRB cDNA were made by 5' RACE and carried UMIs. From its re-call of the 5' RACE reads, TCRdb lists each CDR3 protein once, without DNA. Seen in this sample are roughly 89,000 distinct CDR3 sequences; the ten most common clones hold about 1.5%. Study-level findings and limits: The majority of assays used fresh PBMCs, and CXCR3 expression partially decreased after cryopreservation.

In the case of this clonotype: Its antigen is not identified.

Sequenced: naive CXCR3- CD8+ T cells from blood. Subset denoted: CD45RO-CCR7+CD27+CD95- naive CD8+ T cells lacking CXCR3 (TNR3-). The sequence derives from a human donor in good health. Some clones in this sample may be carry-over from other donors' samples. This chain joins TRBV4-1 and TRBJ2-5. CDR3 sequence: CASSQDTEETQYF.